This TCR beta chain was sequenced for a study of blood T cell repertoires in COVID-19. Germline V gene sequence: CDR1 SGHKS, CDR2 YYEKEE (reference sequence). CDR3 size: 15 residues. The J segment lost 2 bases and the V segment lost 5 bases, leaving 8 bases of the junction unmatched. TCRdb's copy holds only in-frame clones and misses some; the assay was immunoSEQ multiplex PCR. The sample shows about 150,000 clones, about 83% of them seen only once. The material sequenced was peripheral blood. The V gene is TRBV5-5, the J gene TRBJ2-7; TRBD2 agrees at 9 bases. The TCR sequence derives from a man aged 25-45 years with COVID-19, enrolled during active disease. CDR3 in amino acids: CASRQGLAIPYEQYF. The CDR3 nucleotides read TGTGCCAGCAGACAAGGACTAGCGATCCCCTACGAGCAGTACTTC.